What follows are 14 T cell receptor beta chains derived from one specimen sequenced in a study of CD8+CD57+ T cells in acquired aplastic anemia. The study profiled TCR beta VDJ and CDR3 using genomic DNA as template. MiXCR was run by TCRdb on the reads, yielding one entry per CDR3 protein. This sample has approximately 100,000 distinct CDR3 sequences, with roughly two thirds found just once. Before being chosen for sequencing, patients had shown CD8+CD57+ cell expansion by flow cytometry. Sequenced sample: sorted CD4+, CD8+, or CD8+CD57+ T cells (not recorded which) from PBMCs. The receptors were sampled from a human donor with aplastic anemia.

V is TRBV7-6 and J is TRBJ2-1, with D possibly being TRBD1 or TRBD2 (6 bases each). Germline V CDR1 and CDR2: SGHVS, FNYEAQ. Trimming shortened V by 3 bases and J by 4 bases, and 13 bases separated the two germline ends. This CDR3 has 15 residues. CDR3 in DNA: TGTGCCAGCAGCTTTCTGTGGGGGGCGTACAATGAGCAGTTCTTC. It specifies CASSFLWGAYNEQFF.

Only one count was recorded for this clonotype. The CDR3 loop is CSARELNTEAFF. CDR3 DNA sequence: TGCAGTGCCAGGGAATTGAACACTGAAGCTTTCTTT. V usage is TRBV20-1 and J usage is TRBJ1-1, with D perhaps TRBD1 (5 bases). The CDR3 extends over 12 amino acids. Trimming stripped 6 bases from V and 0 bases from J, with 8 bases between. Per the germline V gene, CDR1 is DFQATT and CDR2 is SNEGSKA (reference sequence).

This clonotype is a singleton in its sample. One junction end does not reproduce the germline sequence, and a read error may be involved. The chain has TRBV20-1 and TRBJ2-7, with 7 positions matching TRBD2. CDR3 length: 14 residues. Germline lookup yields CDR1 DFQATT and CDR2 SNEGSKA (reference sequence). CDR3 sequence reads: CSARVTGGSNEQYF. DNA of the CDR3: TGCAGTGCTAGAGTAACGGGAGGCTCCAACGAGCAGTACTTC.

This clonotype showed up just once. The chain uses TRBV20-1 and TRBJ2-7; 7 bases match TRBD1. The CDR3 is 13 amino acids. J lost 7 bases, V lost 6 bases, and 12 bases had no gene match. CDR1 and CDR2 from the germline V gene are DFQATT and SNEGSKA (reference sequence). The CDR3 reads CSAQGQVLGEQYF. The DNA of the CDR3 is TGCAGTGCGCAAGGACAGGTATTGGGGGAGCAGTACTTC.

The chain uses TRBV7-9 and TRBJ1-1; D call uncertain. In germline, CDR1 is SEHNR, CDR2 FQNEAQ (reference sequence). This CDR3 has 13 residues. Trimming stripped 5 bases from V and 0 bases from J, with 7 bases between. The DNA for the CDR3 is TGTGCCAGCAGCCGTGCCCTGAACACTGAAGCTTTCTTT. Translation gives CASSRALNTEAFF.

This clonotype was observed a handful of times. The chain is built from TRBV19 and TRBJ1-1; D uncertain. The V end was cut by 5 bases, the J end by 5 bases, with 12 bases between. The germline V gene has CDR1 LNHDA and CDR2 SQIVND (reference sequence). CDR3 length: 13 amino acids. Here the CDR3 reads CASSWRSRTEAFF. The CDR3 nucleotides read TGTGCCAGTAGTTGGAGGTCAAGGACTGAAGCTTTCTTT.

The rearrangement joins TRBV11-2 to TRBJ1-6, with TRBD1 matching over 8 bases. Germline V gene data show CDR1 as SGHAT and CDR2 as FQNNGV. CDR3 length: 14 amino acids. V was clipped by 3 bases and J by 9 bases; unmatched bases: 4. CDR3 protein: CASSLDREISPLHF. CDR3 sequence (DNA): TGTGCCAGCAGCTTGGACAGGGAAATTTCACCCCTCCACTTT.

The gene calls are TRBV10-3 and TRBJ2-1; TRBD2 might be the D (5 bases). CDR3 length: 13 residues. Trimming removed 7 bases at V and 0 bases at J, with 7 bases between. CDR1 and CDR2 from the germline V gene are ENHRY and SYGVKD. CDR3 loop: CAIMGSSYNEQFF. In nucleotides, the CDR3 is TGTGCCATCATGGGGAGCTCCTACAATGAGCAGTTCTTC.

The V gene is TRBV19, the J gene TRBJ1-5, with 8 bases aligning to TRBD1. Trimming took 8 bases from V and 6 from J; bases not matched to a gene: 0. The CDR3 consists of 11 residues. Germline V gene data show CDR1 as LNHDA and CDR2 as SQIVND (reference sequence). CDR3 residues: CASGQGQPQHF. For the CDR3, the DNA is TGTGCCAGTGGACAGGGTCAGCCCCAGCATTTT.

The chain uses TRBV10-3 and TRBJ2-7; TRBD2 aligns across 9 bases. This CDR3 spans 14 amino acids. Per the germline V gene, CDR1 is ENHRY and CDR2 is SYGVKD. The V gene end was trimmed by 4 bases and the J gene end by 2 bases; junction bases not matched to a gene: 3. The CDR3 sequence: CAISGTSATYEQYF. DNA for the CDR3: TGTGCCATCAGTGGGACTAGCGCAACCTACGAGCAGTACTTC.

The chain combines TRBV20-1 with TRBJ2-7; perhaps TRBD1 as D (6 bases). Between the trimmed V and J ends, which lost 6 bases and 3 bases, there was a span of 18 bases. The germline CDR1 and CDR2 sequences are DFQATT and SNEGSKA (reference sequence). The CDR3 is 14 amino acids. The CDR3 loop reads CSARRAGDYYEQYF. CDR3 sequence (DNA): TGCAGTGCACGGCGGGCAGGGGATTACTACGAGCAGTACTTC.

This clonotype has only one observation. The rearrangement uses TRBV20-1 and TRBJ2-3; the D gene could be TRBD1 or TRBD2 (5 bases each). V was clipped by 3 bases and J by 11 bases, with 18 bases between them. The CDR3 length is 13 residues. CDR1 is DFQATT and CDR2 is SNEGSKA in the germline V gene (reference sequence). The CDR3: CSARGERENEQYF. The CDR3 bases are TGCAGTGCTAGGGGGGAGAGGGAGAATGAGCAGTATTTT.

V is TRBV19 and J is TRBJ1-1; the D is unclear. V lost 9 bases and J lost 2, with 13 bases in between. CDR3 length: 13 residues. Germline values: CDR1 LNHDA, CDR2 SQIVND (reference sequence). CDR3 protein: CASSLYGNTEAFF. The CDR3 DNA is TGTGCCAGCAGCCTATACGGTAACACTGAAGCTTTCTTT.

The chain links TRBV19 to TRBJ2-5; 7 bases fit TRBD1. The CDR3 runs 15 residues. Germline V gene data show CDR1 as LNHDA and CDR2 as SQIVND (reference sequence). V lost 9 bases, J lost 1 base, and 11 bases stayed unmatched. DNA of the CDR3: TGTGCCAGCAGGGCCTTGACAGGGACCCAAGAGACCCAGTACTTC. Protein: CASRALTGTQETQYF.